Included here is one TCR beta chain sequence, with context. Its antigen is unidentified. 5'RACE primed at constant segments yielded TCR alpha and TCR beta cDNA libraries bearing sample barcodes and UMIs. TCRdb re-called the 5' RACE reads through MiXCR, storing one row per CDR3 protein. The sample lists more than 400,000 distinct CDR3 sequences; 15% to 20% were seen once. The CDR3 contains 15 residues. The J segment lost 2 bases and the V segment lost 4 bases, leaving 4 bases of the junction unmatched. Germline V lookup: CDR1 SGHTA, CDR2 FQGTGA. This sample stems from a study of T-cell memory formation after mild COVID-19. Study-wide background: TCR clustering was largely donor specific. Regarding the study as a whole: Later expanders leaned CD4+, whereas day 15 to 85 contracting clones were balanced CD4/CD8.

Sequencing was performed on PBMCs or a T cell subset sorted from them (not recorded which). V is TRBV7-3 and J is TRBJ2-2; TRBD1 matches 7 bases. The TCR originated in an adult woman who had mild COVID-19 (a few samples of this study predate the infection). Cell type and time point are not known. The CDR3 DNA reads TGTGCCAGCAGCTCAAGACAGGGTAACACCGGGGAGCTGTTTTTT. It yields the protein CASSSRQGNTGELFF.